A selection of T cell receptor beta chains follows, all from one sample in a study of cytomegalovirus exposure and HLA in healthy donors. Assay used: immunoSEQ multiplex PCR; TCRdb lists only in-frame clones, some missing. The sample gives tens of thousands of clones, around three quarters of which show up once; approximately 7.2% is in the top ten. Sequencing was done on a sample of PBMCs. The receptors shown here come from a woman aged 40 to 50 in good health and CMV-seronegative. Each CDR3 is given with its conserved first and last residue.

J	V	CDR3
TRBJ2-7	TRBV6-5	CASSPPGLATYEQYF
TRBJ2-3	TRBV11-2	CASSSSLGDYSQYF
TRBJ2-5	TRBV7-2	CASSYQREIRETQYF
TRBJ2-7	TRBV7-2	CASSLLGLAGAGVEQYF
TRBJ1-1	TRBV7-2	CASSLRWAGTEAFF
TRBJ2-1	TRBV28	CASSSGVFYNEQFF
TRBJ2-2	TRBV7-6	CASSLVAGNTGELFF
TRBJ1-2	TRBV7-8	CASIPLSNYGYTF
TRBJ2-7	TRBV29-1	CSVGQGGSYEQYF
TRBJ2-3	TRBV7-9	CASSSEGRPADTQYF
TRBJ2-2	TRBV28	CASSSLRWARETGELFF
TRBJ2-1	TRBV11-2	CASSRTGRWEDEQFF
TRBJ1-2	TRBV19	CASSMRGYGYTF
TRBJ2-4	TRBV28	CASRAGGAKNIQYF
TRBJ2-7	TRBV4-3	CASSQDSSGYYEQYF
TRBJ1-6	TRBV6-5	CASSYPQGENNSPLHF
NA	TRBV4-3	CASSPDRGLIEQYF
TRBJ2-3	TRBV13	CASSQGQGGPQSTDTQYF
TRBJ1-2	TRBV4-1	CASSQERGQGRSSYGYTF
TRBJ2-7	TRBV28	CASRAGEPTHEQYF
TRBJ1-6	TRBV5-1	CASSTGGSPLHF
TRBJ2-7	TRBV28	CASSFDGLSYEQYF
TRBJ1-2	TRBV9	CASSVVYGPSGNYGYTF
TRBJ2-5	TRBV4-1	CASSQGFGWTPGTQYF
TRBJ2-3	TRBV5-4	CASRIAGPISTDTQYF
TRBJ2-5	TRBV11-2	CASSPRAEETQYF
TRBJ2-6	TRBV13	CASSTRSFSGANVLTF